Listed here is a single T cell receptor (beta chain). The entry originates in a study of T cell changes during pregnancy in multiple sclerosis. The assay was immunoSEQ multiplex PCR, and TCRdb's table has in-frame clones only and misses some. Among 55,000 or so clones listed, approximately 90% were seen once. Germline-derived CDR1 and CDR2 are SQVTM and ANQGSEA. The CDR3 totals 12 residues. Losses at the gene ends were 7 bases for V and 4 bases for J; bases not matched to a gene: 5. This TCR was recovered from a female donor with multiple sclerosis, enrolled in a pregnancy study. The genes are TRBV29-1 and TRBJ2-7; 9 nucleotides align to TRBD1. The starting material was CD4+ T cells from peripheral blood mononuclear cells, obtained in the first trimester of pregnancy. The CDR3 region is CSGGTGKYEQYF. The CDR3 DNA is TGCAGCGGGGGGACAGGGAAGTACGAGCAGTACTTC.